One sample yielded the 11 T cell receptor beta chains listed below, sequenced in a study of spatial heterogeneity in lung cancer. TCRdb reprocessed the 5' RACE reads with MiXCR, giving one entry per CDR3 protein. Counted here are tens of thousands of distinct CDR3 sequences, 10% to 15% occurring once; the ten biggest clones make up 7.2%. Time point in this sample: sample taken at primary tumor resection. No cell sorting; template was whole RNA from tumor, lung tissue or PBMC. This sample comprised PBMCs, obtained at surgery. The origin of the receptors is a male donor with early-stage non-small cell lung cancer.

This clonotype was found many times. This chain connects TRBV9 to TRBJ2-7; a weak D match, TRBD1 (5 bases). Germline V gene sequence: CDR1 SGDLS, CDR2 YYNGEE. V shed 4 bases and J shed 3 bases, with 11 bases lying between them. The CDR3 has 13 residues. The CDR3, as DNA: TGTGCCAGCAGCCCCGGACACCGCTACGAGCAGTACTTC. Translating gives CASSPGHRYEQYF.

The chain employs TRBV6-1 and TRBJ2-2, with 9 bases lining up with TRBD2. Germline trimming cut 10 bases from V and 8 bases from J; bases unmatched to any gene: 14. CDR1 and CDR2 from the germline V gene are MNHNS and SASEGT. The CDR3 has 15 amino acids. The CDR3 sequence is CAIRGTSPFGGELFF. CDR3 DNA sequence: TGTGCCATCCGCGGGACTAGCCCCTTCGGGGGGGAGCTGTTTTTT.

The genes are TRBV2 and TRBJ2-3; D is perhaps TRBD1 (5 bases). This CDR3 is 16 amino acids long. Looked up from germline, CDR1 is SNHLY and CDR2 is FYNNEI. V was clipped by 3 bases and J by 2 bases, with 15 bases between them. CDR3 region: CASSDNRNRPTDTQYF. The CDR3 DNA reads TGTGCCAGCAGTGACAACAGGAATCGACCCACAGATACGCAGTATTTT. Looking up the rest from reference TRBV2 and TRBJ2-3 gives the full variable domain: EPEVTQTPSHQVTQMGQEVILRCVPISNHLYFYWYRQILGQKVEFLVSFYNNEISEKSEIFDDQFSVERPDGSNFTLKIRSTKLEDSAMYFCASSDNRNRPTDTQYFGPGTRLTVL.

This clonotype was seen repeatedly, ten times or more. J is TRBJ1-5 and V is TRBV12-3 or TRBV12-4, with D tentatively TRBD1 (6 bases). Between the trimmed V and J ends, which lost 6 bases and 6 bases, there was a span of 15 bases. The CDR3 runs 14 residues. CDR3 sequence: CASSLSGGSQPQHF. The CDR3 DNA is TGTGCCAGCAGCCTATCGGGGGGCTCTCAGCCCCAGCATTTT.

This clonotype was observed a few times. The V gene is TRBV28, the J gene TRBJ2-7; possible D gene TRBD2, 6 bases. Germline CDR1 is MDHEN and CDR2 is SYDVKM. Deletions cut 8 bases from V and 5 bases from J, with 25 bases between. The CDR3 contains 16 residues. Written as DNA, the CDR3 is TGTGCCAGCGGCTCCGTGGAGGGGCAGGGCCCCCACGAGCAGTACTTC. Translated: CASGSVEGQGPHEQYF.

This clonotype has just a few counts. The chain uses TRBV29-1 and TRBJ2-3; perhaps TRBD2 as D (6 bases). The CDR3 extends over 14 amino acids. V was clipped by 3 bases and J by 3 bases, with 13 bases between them. The germline V gene has CDR1 SQVTM and CDR2 ANQGSEA. The CDR3 nucleotides are TGCAGCGTTGAGACGGGAGTCGTGACAGATACGCAGTATTTT. Protein sequence: CSVETGVVTDTQYF.

This clonotype was counted ten times or more. The CDR3 region has the DNA TGTGCCACCCGCGGCGGAGGTCAGCCCCAGCATTTT. Translated, it gives CATRGGGQPQHF. The chain links TRBV19 to TRBJ1-5; unclear D gene. Germline CDR1 and CDR2: LNHDA and SQIVND (reference sequence). V was clipped by 10 bases and J by 6 bases, with 13 bases between them. The CDR3 extends over 12 amino acids. Together with reference TRBV19 and TRBJ1-5, the CDR3 gives the full variable domain: DGGITQSPKYLFRKEGQNVTLSCEQNLNHDAMYWYRQDPGQGLRLIYYSQIVNDFQKGDIAEGYSVSREKKESFPLTVTSAQKNPTAFYLCATRGGGQPQHFGDGTRLSIL.

The rearrangement uses TRBV7-2 and TRBJ1-6, with no clear D. There are 12 residues in the CDR3. The V end was cut by 4 bases, the J end by 14 bases, with 12 bases between. Germline V gives CDR1 SGHTA, CDR2 FQGNSA. CDR3 region: CASSSPRATLHF. The DNA of the CDR3 is TGTGCCAGCAGCTCCCCCCGAGCGACCCTCCACTTT.

The chain carries TRBV7-2 and TRBJ1-1; no reliable D call. Germline CDR1 reads SGHTA; CDR2 reads FQGNSA. Trimming took 4 bases from V and 4 from J, leaving 10 bases between them. The CDR3 runs to 13 residues. CDR3 region: CASSSRPVTEAFF. In DNA, the CDR3 is TGTGCCAGCAGCTCTCGTCCAGTCACTGAAGCTTTCTTT.

This clonotype was seen many times. The chain couples TRBV5-1 to TRBJ2-1, with 9 bases lining up with TRBD2. With 0 bases clipped from V and 10 bases from J, the junction kept 5 bases outside the gene matches. Germline lookup yields CDR1 SGHRS and CDR2 YFSETQ. The CDR3 loop spans 14 amino acids. The CDR3 DNA is TGCGCCAGCAGCTTGGTGGAGGCGGGAGGGGAGCAGTTCTTC. Residues: CASSLVEAGGEQFF.

This clonotype was picked up many times. The rearrangement joins TRBV11-2 to TRBJ1-1; maybe TRBD1 (5 bases). The CDR3 is 14 residues long. V was trimmed by 1 base and J by 5 bases, leaving 11 bases between them. Germline V gene sequence: CDR1 SGHAT, CDR2 FQNNGV. The CDR3 region is CASSLGGAGTEAFF. For the CDR3, the DNA is TGTGCCAGCAGCTTAGGAGGGGCCGGGACTGAAGCTTTCTTT. The complete variable domain, with remaining parts taken from reference TRBV11-2 and TRBJ1-1, reads EAGVAQSPRYKIIEKRQSVAFWCNPISGHATLYWYQQILGQGPKLLIQFQNNGVVDDSQLPKDRFSAERLKGVDSTLKIQPAKLEDSAVYLCASSLGGAGTEAFFGQGTRLTVV.